This TCR beta chain was sequenced during a study of identical twins. Whole-study results and caveats: In cord blood, abundant beta clonotypes had fewer insertions; memory showed no trend.

This clonotype was detected only a few times. Its antigen is not identified. CDR1 DFQATT and CDR2 SNEGSKA come from the germline V gene (reference sequence). V shed 0 bases, J shed 7 bases, and the junction held 14 bases outside the gene matches. The CDR3 is 17 amino acids. TCRdb recomputed calls from the 5' RACE reads with MiXCR, one row per CDR3 protein. Of 500,000 to 550,000 distinct CDR3 sequences detected, approximately 22% appear once; the ten largest clones hold around 0.9%. These sequences were also reported in another study, on T cells expressing NK-cell markers. That source reports: Sorted CD3+CD56+NKG2C+, CD3+CD56+NKG2C- and CD3+CD56-NKG2C+ T cells supplied TCR beta repertoires. A handful of donors had dominant NKG2C+ clonotypes that comprised about 1.0-7.5% of their CD8+ T cells.

The sample comprised CD4+ T cells sorted from blood. This TCR was recovered from a young woman in good health. V is TRBV20-1 and J is TRBJ2-1; the match to TRBD2 covers 8 bases. The CDR3 loop is CSARDSLTGGPRNEQFF. The CDR3 DNA sequence: TGCAGTGCTAGAGATAGCCTGACGGGAGGGCCAAGAAATGAGCAGTTCTTC.